Sequencing of this T cell receptor (beta chain) was carried out in a study of graft-versus-host responses after intestinal transplantation (dated by TCRdb to the early 2020s). Regarding the study in general: Multivisceral, liver-intestinal, or isolated intestinal transplants were received by the recipients. Every recipient was given anti-thymocyte globulin induction, then maintenance tacrolimus and steroids for 2 to 3 years. Graft-versus-host and host-versus-graft alloreactive T cell clones were tracked in the graft, circulation and bone marrow after intestinal transplantation using bulk TCR-beta CDR3 sequencing. To identify alloreactive clones, pre-transplant mixed lymphocyte reaction products were sequenced and compared with unstimulated pre-transplant donor and recipient T cells. The cohort enrolled about two dozen intestinal transplant recipients, one of whom was a retransplant, and a few patients without pretransplant specimens were excluded. A peak of at least 4% donor T cells among recipient peripheral blood mononuclear cells was the definition used for donor T cell macrochimerism. Samples from a few later patients were sequenced in-house on an Illumina MiSeq with MiXCR processing rather than by the commercial service.

Details on this clone: The antigen this receptor binds is unknown. Base qualities are not recorded, but no much larger clone differs from it by a single base.

The time point tag for this specimen amounts to: cells obtained before transplantation from donor or recipient. CD3+CD4+ and CD3+CD8+ populations were FACS-sorted from unstimulated pre-transplant donor and recipient cells taken from spleen or lymph nodes. The paper as a whole reports these results and caveats: Early after transplant, declines in HvG clones were associated with peak levels of circulating GvH clones. In patients with donor T cell macrochimerism, the allografts had high GvH to HvG T cell clonal ratios. GvH clones were detected in recipient bone marrow, and some of these GvH clones were observed earlier in ileal mucosa or blood, consistent with an intestinal mucosal origin. Conclusions were limited by the relatively low number and heterogeneity of intestinal transplant patients.

Libraries were made using the immunoSEQ multiplex PCR assay. For most patients, genomic DNA was isolated using the Qiagen DNeasy Blood and Tissue Kit and was shipped frozen to Adaptive Biotechnologies for TCR sequencing. High-throughput TCR-beta CDR3 sequencing of genomic DNA from most patients was performed by Adaptive Biotechnologies. In the paper's pipeline: Adaptive's ImmunoSEQ software was the source of the TCR sequencing data for about 18 patients, while a few other patients were processed with MiXCR and VDJtools. CD4 versus CD8 sorting errors were corrected by removing sequences found in both subsets at a frequency ratio below 5:1. CDR3 nucleotide sequences shared between donor and recipient were removed because the origin of such sequences could not be assigned. To count as alloreactive, a clone needed at least 2-fold expansion over unstimulated cells and a minimum CFSE-low frequency of 0.002% (template counts) or 0.001% (read counts). Clones detected in sequenced pre-transplant spleen, lymph node, or MLR CFSE-low populations of the donor or recipient were defined as mappable. Cumulative frequency of alloreactive clones was calculated as a percentage of all sequences weighted by copy number. TCRdb retrieved this table from immuneACCESS and kept in-frame rearrangements only. Not all clones are present; in checked studies, unresolved V genes account for under half, and no reason is known for the remainder. Clone size and V and J calls were adopted from that table, with D and trimming inferred from the DNA. This sample holds tens of thousands of clones; about 91% were observed only once. Clones ranked in the top ten supply about 0.38% of the sample.

Inclusive of the bounding cysteine and phenylalanine, the CDR3 is 15 residues long. Only the CDR3 part of the read is kept: 45 bases, read in frame from the first base. At the junction V is shortened by 6 bases and J by 0 bases, with 14 bases in between. The germline V gene yields MNHEY for CDR1 and SVGAGI for CDR2. The chain was built from TRBV6-5 and TRBJ1-2, with TRBD1 as a weak D call on 6 bases. The origin of this receptor is a human donor who was the organ donor for an intestinal transplant. The sample here was unstimulated CD4+ T cells sorted from spleen or lymph node cells, taken before transplant. The CDR3 has the sequence CASRPSGASNYGYTF. The base sequence is TGTGCCAGCAGGCCCTCAGGGGCTTCTAACTATGGCTACACCTTC.